The sequence of this T cell receptor beta chain was determined in a study of T cell responses to AZD1222 COVID-19 vaccine. Study outcomes and limitations: In the spike-specific TCR repertoire, nearly half reportedly target unmutated variant regions.

The method was immunoSEQ multiplex PCR; TCRdb's version includes in-frame clones alone and lacks a portion of them. This table has 90,000 to 130,000 clones, around 85% appearing once. This CDR3 is 11 amino acids long. Germline values: CDR1 DFQATT, CDR2 SNEGSKA (reference sequence). Trimming stripped 0 bases from V and 5 bases from J, with 5 bases between. About this clone itself: Its specificity is not known.

V and J are TRBV20-1 and TRBJ2-7; no reliable D call. This material consisted of peripheral blood, taken on day 0 of AZD1222 vaccination. The origin of this receptor is an adult in good health. The CDR3 coding sequence is TGCAGTGCTAGAGATCGGAACGAGCAGTACTTC. Amino acid sequence: CSARDRNEQYF.